These 20 T cell receptor beta chains came from one sample sequenced in a study of cytomegalovirus exposure and HLA in healthy donors. In the PCR, 60 Vbeta and 13 Jbeta primers were used. Assay: immunoSEQ multiplex PCR; the TCRdb copy retains only in-frame clones and omits some. The repertoire has roughly 140,000 clones, roughly 78% of them found once; the top ten carry roughly 2.9%. The sequenced sample consisted of PBMCs. These receptor sequences come from a female donor in good health and CMV-seronegative.

The chain employs TRBV5-6 and TRBJ1-5; 8 bases match TRBD1. The CDR3 is 15 residues long. Germline-derived CDR1 and CDR2 are SGHDT and YYEEEE. Unmatched junction bases numbered 7, after V lost 5 bases and J lost 3 bases. This chain's CDR3 is CASSPGTGDNQPQHF. The DNA for the CDR3 is TGTGCCAGCAGTCCCGGGACAGGCGACAATCAGCCCCAGCATTTT.

The rearrangement links TRBV6-5 to TRBJ2-2, with a weak D call TRBD2 (6 bases). Germline CDR1 reads MNHEY; CDR2 reads SVGAGI. V was pared by 9 bases and J by 0 bases, with 14 bases between. The CDR3 has 15 residues. CDR3 loop: CASQEGTTNTGELFF. CDR3 coding DNA: TGTGCCAGTCAGGAGGGGACGACGAACACCGGGGAGCTGTTTTTT.

Here the CDR3 reads CAISEFLEQYF. CDR3 sequence (DNA): TGTGCCATCAGTGAGTTTCTGGAGCAGTACTTC. The gene calls are TRBV10-3 and TRBJ2-7; D gene ambiguous. Trimming took 1 base from V and 7 from J, leaving 5 bases between them. The CDR3 length is 11 residues. Germline V lookup: CDR1 ENHRY, CDR2 SYGVKD.

This clone was seen a handful of times. The chain carries TRBV6-6 and TRBJ2-3; TRBD2 aligns across 8 bases. After removal of 4 bases from V and 2 bases from J, the junction contained 5 bases not matched to a gene. There are 15 residues in the CDR3. Germline V gene sequence: CDR1 MNHNY, CDR2 SVGAGI (reference sequence). The CDR3 DNA is TGTGCCAGCAGTTCGGGACTAGTGCACACAGATACGCAGTATTTT. It is translated as CASSSGLVHTDTQYF.

The chain couples TRBV6-5 to TRBJ2-7; D may be TRBD1 (6 bases). Per germline, CDR1 MNHEY and CDR2 SVGAGI. The ends were cut back, 5 bases at V and 3 bases at J, with 11 bases in the middle. The CDR3 has 13 amino acids. The CDR3: CASSQQGGYEQYF. DNA of the CDR3: TGTGCCAGCAGTCAACAGGGCGGCTACGAGCAGTACTTC.

This clone was picked up many times. The chain has TRBV5-1 and TRBJ1-1; D is undetermined. Germline CDR1 SGHRS, CDR2 YFSETQ. V was clipped by 4 bases and J by 1 base, with 11 bases between them. The CDR3 totals 14 residues. CDR3 in DNA: TGCGCCAGCAGCGTAACCGCAGGGAACACTGAAGCTTTCTTT. It codes for CASSVTAGNTEAFF.

The rearrangement joins TRBV5-4 to TRBJ2-2; D may be TRBD1 (6 bases). CDR3 size: 16 residues. CDR1 is SGHNT and CDR2 is YYREEE in the germline V gene (reference sequence). V was clipped by 3 bases and J by 1 base, with 13 bases between them. The chain's CDR3 is CASSSIRDKNTGELFF. The DNA for the CDR3 is TGTGCCAGCAGCTCAATCCGGGACAAGAACACCGGGGAGCTGTTTTTT.

This clone has just one count. CDR3 residues: CASSRTGSNQPQHF. CDR3 DNA: TGTGCCAGCAGCAGGACAGGGTCGAATCAGCCCCAGCATTTT. V and J are TRBV9 and TRBJ1-5; 8 bases match TRBD1. Unmatched junction bases numbered 4, after V lost 4 bases and J lost 4 bases. CDR1 and CDR2 from the germline V gene are SGDLS and YYNGEE. The CDR3 has 14 residues.

V is TRBV27 and J is TRBJ1-6, with 8 bases matching TRBD1. After removal of 8 bases from V and 5 bases from J, the junction contained 8 bases not matched to a gene. The CDR3 runs to 15 residues. Germline V CDR1 and CDR2: MNHEY, SMNVEV (reference sequence). The CDR3 region has the DNA TGTGCCAGCCGGAGTCCGACAGGGGATAATTCACCCCTCCACTTT. It codes for CASRSPTGDNSPLHF.

The gene calls are TRBV4-1 and TRBJ1-5; 9 bases line up with TRBD1. CDR1 is MGHRA, CDR2 YSYEKL, per germline. The CDR3 covers 16 residues. J lost 2 bases, V lost 1 base, and 3 bases had no gene match. The CDR3 nucleotides read TGCGCCAGCAGCCAAGTTAGGACAGGGGGCAATCAGCCCCAGCATTTT. It is translated as CASSQVRTGGNQPQHF.

This chain links TRBV7-9 with TRBJ1-2; D remains unclear. The CDR3 is 13 residues long. V was pared by 6 bases and J by 7 bases, with 15 bases between. Germline V gives CDR1 SEHNR, CDR2 FQNEAQ (reference sequence). The CDR3 here is CASSYGLESGYTF. CDR3 nucleotides: TGTGCCAGCAGTTACGGGTTGGAGAGTGGCTACACCTTC.

This clone has more than one count but fewer than ten. V and J are TRBV27 and TRBJ1-6; D is possibly TRBD1 (6 bases). The CDR3 runs 14 residues. V was trimmed by 6 bases and J by 10 bases, leaving 16 bases between them. CDR1 is MNHEY and CDR2 is SMNVEV in the germline V gene (reference sequence). The CDR3 DNA follows: TGTGCCAGCAGACCCCAGGGGATAGAGTCACCCCTCCACTTT. Translating it yields CASRPQGIESPLHF.

The chain uses TRBV28 and TRBJ2-3; weak D call: TRBD2 (6 bases). This CDR3 has 15 residues. Trimming cost V 6 bases and J 3 bases, with 16 bases left between them. Germline CDR1 and CDR2: MDHEN and SYDVKM. The CDR3 reads CASRSWRGGTDTQYF. The CDR3 DNA sequence: TGTGCCAGCAGATCCTGGCGGGGTGGGACAGATACGCAGTATTTT.

There are a few counts of this clone. The CDR3 sequence: CASRSTRLAGRDEQFF. The CDR3 coding sequence is TGTGCCAGCAGGTCCACTCGGCTAGCGGGGAGGGATGAGCAGTTCTTC. The chain has TRBV7-9 and TRBJ2-1; TRBD2 aligns across 9 bases. From germline, CDR1 is SEHNR and CDR2 FQNEAQ (reference sequence). CDR3 length: 16 residues. Trimming took 6 bases from V and 8 from J; bases not matched to a gene: 14. The variable domain in full, with the rest retrieved from reference TRBV7-9 and TRBJ2-1, is DTGVSQNPRHKITKRGQNVTFRCDPISEHNRLYWYRQTLGQGPEFLTYFQNEAQLEKSRLLSDRFSAERPKGSFSTLEIQRTEQGDSAMYLCASRSTRLAGRDEQFFGPGTRLTVL.

J is TRBJ2-3 and V is TRBV5-4; D gene ambiguous. The CDR3 is 12 amino acids. V was pared by 3 bases and J by 2 bases, with 4 bases between. The germline V gene encodes CDR1 SGHNT and CDR2 YYREEE (reference sequence). In nucleotides, the CDR3 is TGTGCCAGCAGCTCCTACACAGATACGCAGTATTTT. Amino acid sequence: CASSSYTDTQYF. Looking up the rest from reference TRBV5-4 and TRBJ2-3 gives the full variable domain: ETGVTQSPTHLIKTRGQQVTLRCSSQSGHNTVSWYQQALGQGPQFIFQYYREEENGRGNFPPRFSGLQFPNYSSELNVNALELDDSALYLCASSSYTDTQYFGPGTRLTVL.

This sequence joins TRBV19 and TRBJ1-4, with D perhaps TRBD1 (5 bases). This CDR3 comprises 14 residues. Germline CDR1 LNHDA, CDR2 SQIVND (reference sequence). V lost 6 bases to trimming and J lost 7 bases, with 15 bases between them. The CDR3: CASSQTAASEKLFF. The CDR3 DNA reads as TGTGCCAGTAGCCAGACAGCTGCAAGTGAAAAACTGTTTTTT.

V usage is TRBV28 and J usage is TRBJ2-5; 8 positions match TRBD1. The CDR3 runs to 13 residues. The trim removed 6 bases at V and 9 bases at J, leaving 9 bases unmatched. Germline assignment: CDR1 MDHEN and CDR2 SYDVKM. The CDR3 DNA sequence: TGTGCCAGCAGCCGACAGGGGAAAGTGGCCCAGTACTTC. It yields the protein CASSRQGKVAQYF.

This clone was found once. Relative to the germline gene, one junction end is altered; a read error may explain this. The chain couples TRBV4-2 to TRBJ2-3, with D possibly TRBD2 on 6 matching bases. This CDR3 is 17 amino acids long. Germline-derived CDR1 and CDR2 are LGHNA and YNFKEQ. CDR3 nucleotide sequence: TGTGCCAGCAGCCAAGTGTTGGGCCAGGGAGGCACGGATACGCAGTATTTT. Translating it yields CASSQVLGQGGTDTQYF.

This clone was counted only a few times. The rearrangement uses TRBV18 and TRBJ2-1; 8 nucleotides agree with TRBD2. Germline loops: CDR1 KGHSH, CDR2 LQKENI. The CDR3 has 18 residues. The V and J ends lost 4 bases and 3 bases, in that order; junction bases with no gene match: 14. CDR3 coding DNA: TGTGCCAGCTCACTTGCTTTCTTAGTAGCGGGGAACTACAATGAGCAGTTCTTC. This codes for CASSLAFLVAGNYNEQFF.

The chain employs TRBV18 and TRBJ2-7; D perhaps matches TRBD1 (6 bases). The CDR3 covers 15 residues. Germline loops: CDR1 KGHSH, CDR2 LQKENI. The germline V and J ends were trimmed by 3 bases and 3 bases, with 15 bases remaining between them. The CDR3 DNA reads as TGTGCCAGCTCACCGGACAGTTCCATATACTACGAGCAGTACTTC. Its translation is CASSPDSSIYYEQYF.